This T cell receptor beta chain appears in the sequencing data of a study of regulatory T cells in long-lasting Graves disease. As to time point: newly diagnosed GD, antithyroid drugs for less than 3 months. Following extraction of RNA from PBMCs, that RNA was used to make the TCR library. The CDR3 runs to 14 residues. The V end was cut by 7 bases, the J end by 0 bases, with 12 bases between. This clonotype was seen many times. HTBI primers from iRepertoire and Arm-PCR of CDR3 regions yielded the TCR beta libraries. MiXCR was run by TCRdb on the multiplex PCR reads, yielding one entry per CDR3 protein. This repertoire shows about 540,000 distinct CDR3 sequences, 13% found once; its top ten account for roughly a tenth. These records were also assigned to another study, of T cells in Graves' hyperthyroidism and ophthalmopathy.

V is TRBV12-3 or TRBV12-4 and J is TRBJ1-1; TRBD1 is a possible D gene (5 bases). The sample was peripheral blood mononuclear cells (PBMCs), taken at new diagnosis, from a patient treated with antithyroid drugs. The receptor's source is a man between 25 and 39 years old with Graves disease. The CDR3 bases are TGTGCCAGCATTGGGACCGGAATGAACACTGAAGCTTTCTTT. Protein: CASIGTGMNTEAFF.